These 4 T cell receptor beta chains originate from one sample sequenced in a study of blood T cells in healthy people across ages. The second PCR ran about 7 to 12 cycles with a sample-barcoded 5' primer and J-beta primers. One entry per CDR3 protein, called by TCRdb with MiXCR from the 5' RACE reads. The sample contains some 900,000 distinct CDR3 sequences, around 46% of which appear only once. Sequenced: blood. These receptors were taken from a young man in good health.

In nucleotides, the CDR3 is TGCAGTGAAAGAGGACAGGGGTGGGCCAAAAACATTCAGTACTTC. Encoded protein: CSERGQGWAKNIQYF. The chain links TRBV20-1 to TRBJ2-4; 9 bases align to TRBD1. The germline V gene encodes CDR1 DFQATT and CDR2 SNEGSKA (reference sequence). V lost 7 bases to trimming and J lost 1 base; unmatched junction nucleotides: 8. This CDR3 contains 15 residues.

This chain links TRBV5-1 with TRBJ2-3, with TRBD1 identical over 11 bases. Trimming cost V 2 bases and J 5 bases; bases outside gene matches: 4. The CDR3 spans 15 residues. Germline CDR1 reads SGHRS; CDR2 reads YFSETQ. Written as DNA, the CDR3 is TGCGCCAGCAGCTTCGGACAGGGGGCAGGAGATACGCAGTATTTT. This translates into CASSFGQGAGDTQYF.

The chain joins TRBV4-3 to TRBJ1-2; no reliable D call. This CDR3 spans 14 amino acids. V lost 1 base and J lost 6, with 12 bases in between. Per germline, CDR1 LGHNA and CDR2 YSLEER. The CDR3 region is CASSQVRWGDGYTF. In DNA, the CDR3 is TGCGCCAGCAGCCAAGTTCGGTGGGGAGATGGCTACACCTTC.

V and J are TRBV10-3 and TRBJ2-2, with TRBD2 as a possible D gene (5 bases). Between the trimmed V and J ends, which lost 10 bases and 3 bases, there was a span of 12 bases. This CDR3 is built from 13 residues. CDR1 and CDR2 (germline): ENHRY, SYGVKD. The CDR3 protein is CATVAQDTGELFF. CDR3 nucleotide sequence: TGTGCCACCGTAGCGCAGGACACCGGGGAGCTGTTTTTT.